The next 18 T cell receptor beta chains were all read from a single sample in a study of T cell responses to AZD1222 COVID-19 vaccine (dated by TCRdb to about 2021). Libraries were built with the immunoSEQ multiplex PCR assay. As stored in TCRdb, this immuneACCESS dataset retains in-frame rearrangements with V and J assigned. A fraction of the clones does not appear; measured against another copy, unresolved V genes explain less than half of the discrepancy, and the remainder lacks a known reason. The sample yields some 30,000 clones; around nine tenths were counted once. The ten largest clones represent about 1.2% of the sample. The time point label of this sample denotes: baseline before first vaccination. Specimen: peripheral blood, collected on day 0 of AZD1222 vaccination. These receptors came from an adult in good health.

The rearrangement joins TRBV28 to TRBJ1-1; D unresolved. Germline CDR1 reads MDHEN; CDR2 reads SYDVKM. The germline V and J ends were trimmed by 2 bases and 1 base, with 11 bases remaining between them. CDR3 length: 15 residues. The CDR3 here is CASSLVQPTNTEAFF. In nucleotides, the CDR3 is TGTGCCAGCAGTTTAGTACAGCCAACGAACACTGAAGCTTTCTTT. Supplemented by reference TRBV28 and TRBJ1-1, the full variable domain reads DVKVTQSSRYLVKRTGEKVFLECVQDMDHENMFWYRQDPGLGLRLIYFSYDVKMKEKGDIPEGYSVSREKKERFSLILESASTNQTSMYLCASSLVQPTNTEAFFGQGTRLTVV.

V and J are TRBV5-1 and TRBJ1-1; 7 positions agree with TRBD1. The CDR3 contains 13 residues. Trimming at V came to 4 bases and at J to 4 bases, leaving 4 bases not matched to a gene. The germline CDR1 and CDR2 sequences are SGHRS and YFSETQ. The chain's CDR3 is CASSLSGGTEAFF. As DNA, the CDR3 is TGCGCCAGCAGCCTCTCAGGGGGCACTGAAGCTTTCTTT.

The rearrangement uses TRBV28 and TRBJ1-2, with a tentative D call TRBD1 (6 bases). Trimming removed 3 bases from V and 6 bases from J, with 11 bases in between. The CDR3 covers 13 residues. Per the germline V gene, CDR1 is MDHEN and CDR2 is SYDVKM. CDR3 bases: TGTGCCAGCAGTTTTTACAGGGCTGATGGCTACACCTTC. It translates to CASSFYRADGYTF.

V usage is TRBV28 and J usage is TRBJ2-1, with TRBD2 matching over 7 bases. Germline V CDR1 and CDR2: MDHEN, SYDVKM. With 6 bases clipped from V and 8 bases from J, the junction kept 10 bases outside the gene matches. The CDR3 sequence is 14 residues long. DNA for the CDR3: TGTGCCAGCAGCCCTAGCGGAGGGGTAGATGAGCAGTTCTTC. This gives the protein CASSPSGGVDEQFF.

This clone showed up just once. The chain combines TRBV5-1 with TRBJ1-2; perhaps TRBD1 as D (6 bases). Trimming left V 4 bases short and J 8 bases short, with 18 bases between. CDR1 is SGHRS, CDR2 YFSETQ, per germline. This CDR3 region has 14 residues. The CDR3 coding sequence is TGCGCCAGCAGCCTCAACGGGGGGGCGAGCGGCTACACCTTC. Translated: CASSLNGGASGYTF.

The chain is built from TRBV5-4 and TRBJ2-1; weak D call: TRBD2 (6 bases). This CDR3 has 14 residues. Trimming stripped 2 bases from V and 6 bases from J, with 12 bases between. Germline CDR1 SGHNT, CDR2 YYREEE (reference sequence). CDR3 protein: CASSLLGLSNEQFF. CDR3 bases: TGTGCCAGCAGCTTATTGGGACTCTCCAATGAGCAGTTCTTC. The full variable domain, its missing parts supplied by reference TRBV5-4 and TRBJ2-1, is ETGVTQSPTHLIKTRGQQVTLRCSSQSGHNTVSWYQQALGQGPQFIFQYYREEENGRGNFPPRFSGLQFPNYSSELNVNALELDDSALYLCASSLLGLSNEQFFGPGTRLTVL.

The CDR3 reads CASSLERTPAVYEQYF. DNA for the CDR3: TGTGCCAGCAGCTTAGAAAGAACCCCGGCGGTTTACGAGCAGTACTTC. The rearrangement links TRBV7-9 to TRBJ2-7, with D hard to call. The CDR3 contains 16 residues. CDR1 and CDR2 from the germline V gene are SEHNR and FQNEAQ (reference sequence). V lost 1 base to trimming and J lost 4 bases, with 17 bases between them.

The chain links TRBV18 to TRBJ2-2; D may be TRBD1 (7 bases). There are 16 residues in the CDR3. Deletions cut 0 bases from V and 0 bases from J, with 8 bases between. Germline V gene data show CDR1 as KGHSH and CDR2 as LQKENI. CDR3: CASSPPRGANTGELFF. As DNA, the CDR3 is TGTGCCAGCTCACCACCCAGGGGGGCGAACACCGGGGAGCTGTTTTTT.

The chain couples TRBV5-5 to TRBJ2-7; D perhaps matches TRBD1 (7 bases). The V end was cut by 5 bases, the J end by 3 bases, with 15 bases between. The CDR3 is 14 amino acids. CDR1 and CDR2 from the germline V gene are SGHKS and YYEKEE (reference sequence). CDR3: CASSSHRGGYEQYF. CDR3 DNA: TGTGCCAGCAGTTCCCACAGGGGAGGCTACGAGCAGTACTTC.

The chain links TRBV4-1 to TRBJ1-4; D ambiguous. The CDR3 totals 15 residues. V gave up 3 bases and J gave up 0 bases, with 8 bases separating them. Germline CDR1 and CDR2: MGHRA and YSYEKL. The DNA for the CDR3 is TGCGCCAGCAGCCAGTGGGGTGCAACTAATGAAAAACTGTTTTTT. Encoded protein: CASSQWGATNEKLFF.

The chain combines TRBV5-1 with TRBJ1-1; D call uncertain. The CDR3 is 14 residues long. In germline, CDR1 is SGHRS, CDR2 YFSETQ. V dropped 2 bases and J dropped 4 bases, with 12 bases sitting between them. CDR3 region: CASSFHSGSTEAFF. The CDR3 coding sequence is TGCGCCAGCAGCTTTCACTCAGGATCCACTGAAGCTTTCTTT.

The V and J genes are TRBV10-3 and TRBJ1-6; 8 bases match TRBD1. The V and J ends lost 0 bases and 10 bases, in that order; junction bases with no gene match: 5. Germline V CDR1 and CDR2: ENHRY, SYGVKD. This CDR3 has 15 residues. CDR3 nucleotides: TGTGCCATCAGTGAGTCGGGGACAGGAAGCTCACCCCTCCACTTT. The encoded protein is CAISESGTGSSPLHF.

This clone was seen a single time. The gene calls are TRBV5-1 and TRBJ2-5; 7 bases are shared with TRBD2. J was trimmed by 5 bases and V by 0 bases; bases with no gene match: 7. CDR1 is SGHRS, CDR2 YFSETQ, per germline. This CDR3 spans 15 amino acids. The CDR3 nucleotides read TGCGCCAGCAGCTTGGGCGGGAGTCAGGCGGAGACCCAGTACTTC. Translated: CASSLGGSQAETQYF.

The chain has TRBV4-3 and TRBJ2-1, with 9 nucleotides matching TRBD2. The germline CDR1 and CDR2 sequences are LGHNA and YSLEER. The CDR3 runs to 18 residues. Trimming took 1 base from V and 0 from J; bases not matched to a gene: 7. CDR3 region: CASSQAPTAGGSYNEQFF. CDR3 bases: TGCGCCAGCAGCCAAGCCCCGACAGCGGGGGGCTCCTACAATGAGCAGTTCTTC.

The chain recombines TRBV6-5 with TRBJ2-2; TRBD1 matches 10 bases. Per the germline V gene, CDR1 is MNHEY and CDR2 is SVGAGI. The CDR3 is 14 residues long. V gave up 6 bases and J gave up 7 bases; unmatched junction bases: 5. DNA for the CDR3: TGTGCCAGCAGCGACAGGGGGCAAGGCGGGGAGCTGTTTTTT. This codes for CASSDRGQGGELFF.

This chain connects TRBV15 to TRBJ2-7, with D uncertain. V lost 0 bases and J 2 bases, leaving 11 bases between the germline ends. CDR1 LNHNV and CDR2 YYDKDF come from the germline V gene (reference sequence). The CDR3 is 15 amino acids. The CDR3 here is CATSRDYGPPYEQYF. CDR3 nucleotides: TGTGCCACCAGCAGAGATTATGGGCCCCCCTACGAGCAGTACTTC.

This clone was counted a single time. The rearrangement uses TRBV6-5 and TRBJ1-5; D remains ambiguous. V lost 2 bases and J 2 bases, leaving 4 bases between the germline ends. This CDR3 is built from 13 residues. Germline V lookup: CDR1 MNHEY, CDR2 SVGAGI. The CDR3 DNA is TGTGCCAGCAGTTACAACCGCAATCAGCCCCAGCATTTT. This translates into CASSYNRNQPQHF.

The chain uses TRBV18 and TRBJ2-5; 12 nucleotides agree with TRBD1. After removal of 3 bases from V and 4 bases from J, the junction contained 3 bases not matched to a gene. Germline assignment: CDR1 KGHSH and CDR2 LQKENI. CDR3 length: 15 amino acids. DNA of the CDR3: TGTGCCAGCTCACCGGGGGACAGGGGGCGAGAGACCCAGTACTTC. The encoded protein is CASSPGDRGRETQYF.